These T cell receptor beta chains were read from a single sample in a study of CD8 T cells in ankylosing spondylitis. TCRdb analysed the 5' RACE reads with MiXCR anew, one entry per CDR3 protein. The sample comprises under 950,000 distinct CDR3 sequences, around a fifth of which are singletons, and under 20% rests with the top ten. Source material: blood, either unsorted or a sorted T cell fraction (not recorded which). The source of these receptors is a male donor with ankylosing spondylitis. Both conserved end residues are part of each CDR3. The D gene is left open where the match is weak. Clone size is given for some rows only: seen once, a few or many times, or a class if the clone is expanded.

abundance: .; j_gene: TRBJ1-5; v_gene: TRBV12-3/TRBV12-4; d_gene: .; CDR3aa: CASSLAGSRQPQHF; CDR3nt: TGTGCCAGCAGTTTAGCAGGTTCCAGGCAGCCCCAGCATTTT
abundance: few; j_gene: TRBJ2-7; v_gene: TRBV4-3; d_gene: TRBD2; CDR3aa: CASSQDRLAAGHEQYF; CDR3nt: TGCGCCAGCAGCCAAGATCGACTAGCGGCGGGACACGAGCAGTACTTC
abundance: few; j_gene: TRBJ2-7; v_gene: TRBV7-9; d_gene: TRBD2; CDR3aa: CASSLLAGDIYEQYF; CDR3nt: TGTGCCAGCAGTCTACTAGCGGGAGACATATACGAGCAGTACTTC
abundance: .; j_gene: TRBJ2-2; v_gene: TRBV15; d_gene: TRBD2; CDR3aa: CATSSRLAGVFLAGELFF; CDR3nt: TGTGCCACCAGCTCACGACTAGCGGGAGTCTTTTTGGCCGGGGAGCTGTTTTTT
abundance: few; j_gene: TRBJ1-6; v_gene: TRBV27; d_gene: TRBD1; CDR3aa: CASRLRGGSPLHF; CDR3nt: TGTGCCAGCAGGCTCAGGGGGGGTTCACCCCTCCACTTT
abundance: .; j_gene: TRBJ1-3; v_gene: TRBV30; d_gene: .; CDR3aa: CAQGDGDSGNTIYF; CDR3nt: TGTGCCCAAGGCGACGGGGACTCTGGAAACACCATATATTTT
abundance: few; j_gene: TRBJ2-1; v_gene: TRBV27; d_gene: TRBD2; CDR3aa: CASRGGGGNEQFF; CDR3nt: TGTGCCAGCAGAGGCGGGGGGGGCAATGAGCAGTTCTTC
abundance: .; j_gene: TRBJ2-1; v_gene: TRBV7-2; d_gene: TRBD2; CDR3aa: CASSLVMGLAGTNEQFF; CDR3nt: TGTGCCAGCAGCTTAGTGATGGGACTAGCGGGCACGAATGAGCAGTTCTTC
abundance: .; j_gene: TRBJ1-2; v_gene: TRBV5-1; d_gene: .; CDR3aa: CASSLDLGHGYTF; CDR3nt: TGCGCCAGCAGCTTGGACTTGGGACATGGCTACACCTTC
abundance: .; j_gene: TRBJ2-7; v_gene: TRBV6-5; d_gene: TRBD1; CDR3aa: CASSYLDREDWCEQYF; CDR3nt: TGTGCCAGCAGTTACCTGGACAGGGAAGATTGGTGCGAGCAGTACTTC
abundance: once; j_gene: TRBJ2-7; v_gene: TRBV10-2; d_gene: .; CDR3aa: CASSDTQASNF; CDR3nt: TGCGCCAGCAGTGATACGCAGGCGTCGAACTTC
abundance: .; j_gene: TRBJ2-7; v_gene: TRBV3-1; d_gene: .; CDR3aa: CASSQEAPSEQYF; CDR3nt: TGTGCCAGCAGCCAAGAAGCCCCCTCCGAGCAGTACTTC
abundance: few; j_gene: TRBJ2-1; v_gene: TRBV27; d_gene: TRBD1; CDR3aa: CASRNRGYNEQFF; CDR3nt: TGTGCCAGCAGAAACAGGGGGTACAATGAGCAGTTCTTC
abundance: few; j_gene: TRBJ2-7; v_gene: TRBV28; d_gene: .; CDR3aa: CASSFGGGSVIEQYF; CDR3nt: TGTGCCAGCAGTTTTGGAGGTGGGAGTGTGATCGAGCAGTACTTC
abundance: many; j_gene: TRBJ1-2; v_gene: TRBV7-3; d_gene: TRBD1; CDR3aa: CASSSGTGGYGYTF; CDR3nt: TGTGCCAGCAGCTCAGGGACAGGGGGCTATGGCTACACCTTC
abundance: .; j_gene: TRBJ2-1; v_gene: TRBV12-3/TRBV12-4; d_gene: TRBD2; CDR3aa: CASSYRTSFNNEQFF; CDR3nt: TGTGCCAGCAGTTATCGGACTAGCTTTAACAATGAGCAGTTCTTC
abundance: .; j_gene: TRBJ2-5; v_gene: TRBV5-1; d_gene: TRBD2; CDR3aa: CASRLSGSETQYF; CDR3nt: TGCGCCAGCAGGCTGAGCGGGAGTGAGACCCAGTACTTC
abundance: .; j_gene: TRBJ1-1; v_gene: TRBV7-8; d_gene: .; CDR3aa: CASSLGVPTEAFF; CDR3nt: TGTGCCAGCAGCTTAGGTGTTCCCACTGAAGCTTTCTTT
abundance: .; j_gene: TRBJ1-2; v_gene: TRBV20-1; d_gene: .; CDR3aa: CSAGAGEANYGYTF; CDR3nt: TGCAGTGCTGGGGCAGGGGAAGCTAACTATGGCTACACCTTC
abundance: .; j_gene: TRBJ1-2; v_gene: TRBV18; d_gene: .; CDR3aa: CASSLDTWGYTF; CDR3nt: TGTGCCAGCTCACTAGACACTTGGGGCTACACCTTC
abundance: many; j_gene: TRBJ2-1; v_gene: TRBV27; d_gene: TRBD2; CDR3aa: CASSRGGALYNEQFF; CDR3nt: TGTGCCAGCAGCCGCGGGGGGGCTCTCTACAATGAGCAGTTCTTC
abundance: .; j_gene: TRBJ2-1; v_gene: TRBV19; d_gene: TRBD2; CDR3aa: CASSISSGGAVSSYNEQFF; CDR3nt: TGTGCCAGTAGTATATCTAGCGGGGGGGCCGTTAGTTCCTACAATGAGCAGTTCTTC
abundance: many; j_gene: TRBJ2-2; v_gene: TRBV12-3/TRBV12-4; d_gene: .; CDR3aa: CASKGLVGLPRWGTGELFF; CDR3nt: TGTGCCAGCAAGGGGCTGGTCGGCCTACCGCGCTGGGGCACCGGGGAGCTGTTTTTT
abundance: few; j_gene: TRBJ2-7; v_gene: TRBV7-8; d_gene: .; CDR3aa: CASSPNFDYSSYEQYF; CDR3nt: TGTGCCAGCAGCCCAAATTTCGACTATAGCTCCTACGAGCAGTACTTC
abundance: .; j_gene: TRBJ2-3; v_gene: TRBV4-2; d_gene: .; CDR3aa: CASSQESSPSTDTQYF; CDR3nt: TGTGCCAGCAGCCAAGAGTCTAGCCCGTCCACAGATACGCAGTATTTT
abundance: few; j_gene: TRBJ2-1; v_gene: TRBV2; d_gene: TRBD2; CDR3aa: CASSGFGTSNDEQFF; CDR3nt: TGTGCCAGCAGCGGATTTGGGACTAGCAATGATGAGCAGTTCTTC
abundance: few; j_gene: TRBJ1-2; v_gene: TRBV18; d_gene: .; CDR3aa: CASSSGTNGYGYTF; CDR3nt: TGTGCCAGCTCATCGGGGACGAACGGCTATGGCTACACCTTC
abundance: few; j_gene: TRBJ1-2; v_gene: TRBV6-2/TRBV6-3; d_gene: .; CDR3aa: CASSYWVSPTGYTF; CDR3nt: TGTGCCAGCAGTTACTGGGTCTCACCGACTGGCTACACCTTC
abundance: .; j_gene: TRBJ2-5; v_gene: TRBV25-1; d_gene: TRBD1; CDR3aa: CASSGGTGRLETQYF; CDR3nt: TGTGCCAGCAGTGGGGGGACAGGGAGGTTGGAGACCCAGTACTTC
abundance: .; j_gene: TRBJ2-5; v_gene: TRBV5-6; d_gene: TRBD2; CDR3aa: CASSPSGSKTQYF; CDR3nt: TGTGCCAGCAGTCCTAGCGGGAGTAAGACCCAGTACTTC
abundance: few; j_gene: TRBJ1-4; v_gene: TRBV7-8; d_gene: .; CDR3aa: CASSSQGLGEKLFF; CDR3nt: TGTGCCAGCAGCTCACAGGGCCTCGGGGAAAAACTGTTTTTT
abundance: .; j_gene: TRBJ1-6; v_gene: TRBV12-3/TRBV12-4; d_gene: TRBD1; CDR3aa: CASSPGTGPNSPLHF; CDR3nt: TGTGCCAGCAGTCCTGGGACAGGGCCCAATTCACCCCTCCACTTT
abundance: few; j_gene: TRBJ2-2; v_gene: TRBV20-1; d_gene: .; CDR3aa: CSAPRGLSNTGELFF; CDR3nt: TGCAGTGCGCCCAGAGGGCTATCGAACACCGGGGAGCTGTTTTTT
abundance: .; j_gene: TRBJ2-3; v_gene: TRBV7-6; d_gene: TRBD1; CDR3aa: CASTFLPGQGGTDTQYF; CDR3nt: TGTGCCAGCACCTTCCTACCGGGACAGGGGGGCACAGATACGCAGTATTTT
abundance: few; j_gene: TRBJ1-5; v_gene: TRBV6-1; d_gene: .; CDR3aa: CASNLSARGLRVAQHF; CDR3nt: TGTGCCAGCAATCTCAGCGCCAGGGGCCTCAGGGTGGCCCAGCATTTT
abundance: .; j_gene: TRBJ2-6; v_gene: TRBV10-1; d_gene: .; CDR3aa: CASSERKGPRSSGANVLTF; CDR3nt: TGCGCCAGCAGTGAGCGGAAGGGACCACGGAGCTCTGGGGCCAACGTCCTGACTTTC
abundance: few; j_gene: TRBJ1-4; v_gene: TRBV20-1; d_gene: .; CDR3aa: CSARPGGNEKLFF; CDR3nt: TGCAGTGCTAGGCCGGGGGGAAATGAAAAACTGTTTTTT
abundance: .; j_gene: TRBJ2-1; v_gene: TRBV12-5; d_gene: .; CDR3aa: CASGLVIAGEQFF; CDR3nt: TGTGCTAGTGGTTTGGTAATAGCCGGCGAGCAGTTCTTC
abundance: few; j_gene: TRBJ2-3; v_gene: TRBV14; d_gene: TRBD2; CDR3aa: CASRPSGGLTDTQYF; CDR3nt: TGTGCCAGCAGACCTAGCGGGGGGCTTACAGATACGCAGTATTTT
abundance: .; j_gene: TRBJ1-2; v_gene: TRBV29-1; d_gene: .; CDR3aa: CSVEVPGHPNYGYTF; CDR3nt: TGCAGCGTTGAAGTCCCGGGACACCCTAACTATGGCTACACCTTC
abundance: .; j_gene: TRBJ2-7; v_gene: TRBV20-1; d_gene: TRBD2; CDR3aa: CSGTSGRLSYEQYF; CDR3nt: TGCAGTGGAACTAGCGGGAGGCTCTCCTACGAGCAGTACTTC
abundance: few; j_gene: TRBJ2-1; v_gene: TRBV7-2; d_gene: TRBD1; CDR3aa: CASSRGTGLAYNEQFF; CDR3nt: TGTGCCAGCAGCAGAGGGACAGGGTTAGCGTACAATGAGCAGTTCTTC
abundance: .; j_gene: TRBJ2-2; v_gene: TRBV28; d_gene: .; CDR3aa: CASRFGQMNTGELFF; CDR3nt: TGTGCCAGCAGATTCGGACAGATGAACACCGGGGAGCTGTTTTTT
abundance: .; j_gene: TRBJ2-1; v_gene: TRBV5-3; d_gene: TRBD2; CDR3aa: CARRLLAVSYNEQFF; CDR3nt: TGTGCCAGAAGACTTCTAGCGGTCTCCTACAATGAGCAGTTCTTC
abundance: .; j_gene: TRBJ1-5; v_gene: TRBV13; d_gene: .; CDR3aa: CASSRQDKGLSNQPQHF; CDR3nt: TGTGCCAGCAGCCGTCAGGACAAGGGGCTGAGCAATCAGCCCCAGCATTTT
abundance: .; j_gene: TRBJ2-1; v_gene: TRBV5-1; d_gene: TRBD2; CDR3aa: CASSLGSTSVNEQFF; CDR3nt: TGCGCCAGCAGCTTGGGGTCGACTAGCGTGAATGAGCAGTTCTTC
abundance: .; j_gene: TRBJ2-2; v_gene: TRBV11-2; d_gene: .; CDR3aa: CASSITNTGELFF; CDR3nt: TGTGCCAGCAGCATAACGAACACCGGGGAGCTGTTTTTT
abundance: few; j_gene: TRBJ2-5; v_gene: TRBV20-1; d_gene: .; CDR3aa: CSARVQREETQYF; CDR3nt: TGCAGTGCTAGAGTGCAGCGGGAAGAGACCCAGTACTTC
abundance: .; j_gene: TRBJ1-2; v_gene: TRBV9; d_gene: .; CDR3aa: CASSATTGRNYGYTF; CDR3nt: TGTGCCAGCAGCGCTACAACAGGGCGCAACTATGGCTACACCTTC
abundance: .; j_gene: TRBJ1-5; v_gene: TRBV5-1; d_gene: .; CDR3aa: CASSPGREGDQPQHF; CDR3nt: TGCGCCAGCAGTCCAGGGAGGGAGGGGGATCAGCCCCAGCATTTT
abundance: .; j_gene: TRBJ1-1; v_gene: TRBV6-1; d_gene: .; CDR3aa: CASSEGLYTEAFF; CDR3nt: TGTGCCAGCAGTGAAGGGCTCTACACTGAAGCTTTCTTT
abundance: many; j_gene: TRBJ2-2; v_gene: TRBV29-1; d_gene: .; CDR3aa: CSVGPGGAGELFF; CDR3nt: TGCAGCGTGGGTCCTGGGGGTGCCGGGGAGCTGTTTTTT
abundance: few; j_gene: TRBJ2-7; v_gene: TRBV20-1; d_gene: .; CDR3aa: CSARRGQTSYEQYF; CDR3nt: TGCAGTGCTAGAAGGGGTCAAACCTCCTACGAGCAGTACTTC
abundance: few; j_gene: TRBJ2-3; v_gene: TRBV10-3; d_gene: TRBD2; CDR3aa: CAISLLAGEEKDTQYF; CDR3nt: TGTGCCATCAGTCTACTAGCGGGAGAGGAAAAAGATACGCAGTATTTT
abundance: .; j_gene: TRBJ2-3; v_gene: TRBV7-8; d_gene: TRBD1; CDR3aa: CASSLTLDRGLDTQYF; CDR3nt: TGTGCCAGCAGCTTAACCCTGGACAGGGGGCTAGATACGCAGTATTTT
abundance: .; j_gene: TRBJ2-1; v_gene: TRBV7-9; d_gene: .; CDR3aa: CASSPSGATGNEQFF; CDR3nt: TGTGCCAGCAGCCCGAGCGGAGCTACCGGCAATGAGCAGTTCTTC